Each of the 18 T cell receptor beta chains below was sequenced from the same sample in a study of CD4+ T cells in melanoma. Clones were sequenced by immunoSEQ multiplex PCR, and TCRdb holds only the in-frame ones, with some missing. The table has about 110,000 clones, about 90% seen once; the top ten hold 3.3%. Sequencing was done on a sample of peripheral blood. The receptors shown here come from a human donor with melanoma.

This clone was seen a handful of times. This rearrangement joins TRBV28 to TRBJ1-3, with TRBD1 identical over 10 bases. This CDR3 comprises 14 residues. Germline values: CDR1 MDHEN, CDR2 SYDVKM. The V gene end was trimmed by 5 bases and the J gene end by 6 bases; junction bases not matched to a gene: 4. The CDR3 DNA is TGTGCCAGCAGTAGACAGGGGGCGGAAAACACCATATATTTT. Protein sequence: CASSRQGAENTIYF.

The V and J genes are TRBV5-1 and TRBJ1-6; D gene ambiguous. The V gene's germline CDR1 is SGHRS and CDR2 YFSETQ. The V gene lost 0 bases and the J gene lost 5 bases, with 9 bases spanning the gap. CDR3 length: 15 amino acids. For the CDR3, the DNA is TGCGCCAGCAGCTTGGCCCCGGGAAATAATTCACCCCTCCACTTT. Its protein is CASSLAPGNNSPLHF.

The chain is built from TRBV4-1 and TRBJ2-7; weak D call: TRBD2 (6 bases). Trimming left V 3 bases short and J 5 bases short, with 11 bases between. Per the germline V gene, CDR1 is MGHRA and CDR2 is YSYEKL. The CDR3 runs to 13 residues. In DNA form, the CDR3 reads TGCGCCAGCAGCCAGGGAACGGGAGACGAGCAGTACTTC. The encoded protein is CASSQGTGDEQYF.

The chain employs TRBV19 and TRBJ2-7; no reliable D call. The CDR3 runs 14 residues. The V end was cut by 3 bases, the J end by 3 bases, with 12 bases between. Germline values: CDR1 LNHDA, CDR2 SQIVND (reference sequence). The CDR3 region has the DNA TGTGCCAGTAGTATCAGTCCTTTGGGCTACGAGCAGTACTTC. Translating gives CASSISPLGYEQYF.

The chain uses TRBV25-1 and TRBJ1-1; possible D gene TRBD1, 5 bases. Per the germline V gene, CDR1 is MGHDK and CDR2 is SYGVNS. The CDR3 consists of 15 residues. Trimming shortened V by 4 bases and J by 3 bases, and 15 bases separated the two germline ends. CDR3 DNA: TGTGCCAGCAGTGGAACAGGCTACGGGGACACTGAAGCTTTCTTT. Its translation is CASSGTGYGDTEAFF.

As DNA, the CDR3 is TGTGCCAGTCGCGACAGGGGGCATGCAACTAATGAAAAACTGTTTTTT. Encoded protein: CASRDRGHATNEKLFF. The genes are TRBV19 and TRBJ1-4; TRBD1 matches 10 bases. J was trimmed by 0 bases and V by 8 bases; bases with no gene match: 6. CDR3 size: 16 residues. Germline lookup yields CDR1 LNHDA and CDR2 SQIVND (reference sequence).

The V and J genes are TRBV6-6 and TRBJ2-3; D remains unclear. V was cut by 2 bases and J by 1 base, with 7 bases left in between. Germline V lookup: CDR1 MNHNY, CDR2 SVGAGI (reference sequence). This CDR3 is 14 amino acids long. Here the CDR3 DNA reads TGTGCCAGCAGTTACGGGTCGGGCACAGATACGCAGTATTTT. It encodes CASSYGSGTDTQYF.

The rearrangement links TRBV30 to TRBJ1-6, with unresolved D. The CDR3 extends over 12 amino acids. The germline V gene encodes CDR1 GTSNPN and CDR2 SVGIG (reference sequence). V lost 6 bases, J lost 6 bases, and 9 bases lay in between. The CDR3 sequence is CACGESNSPLHF. The DNA of the CDR3 is TGTGCCTGCGGGGAATCTAATTCACCCCTCCACTTT.

The rearrangement joins TRBV2 to TRBJ1-3; D possibly corresponds to TRBD1 (5 bases). CDR1 and CDR2 from the germline V gene are SNHLY and FYNNEI. The V gene lost 3 bases and the J gene lost 3 bases, with 12 bases spanning the gap. CDR3 size: 15 residues. The CDR3 protein is CASSEWQGFGNTIYF. The CDR3, as DNA: TGTGCCAGCAGTGAGTGGCAGGGATTTGGAAACACCATATATTTT.

The rearrangement links TRBV28 to TRBJ2-7; 8 bases are a match to TRBD1. The germline gives CDR1 MDHEN, CDR2 SYDVKM. The length of the CDR3 is 14 residues. V trimming: 5 bases; J trimming: 3 bases; junction bases outside the gene matches: 6. CDR3 region: CASSDRGLSYEQYF. The CDR3 bases are TGTGCCAGCAGTGACAGGGGACTTAGCTACGAGCAGTACTTC.

The chain is built from TRBV2 and TRBJ1-4; the D is unclear. The ends were cut back, 6 bases at V and 0 bases at J, with 14 bases in the middle. This CDR3 is built from 16 residues. The germline CDR1 and CDR2 sequences are SNHLY and FYNNEI. This CDR3 is CASRKEVYTTNEKLFF. In DNA, the CDR3 is TGTGCCAGCAGGAAGGAAGTATACACAACTAATGAAAAACTGTTTTTT.

The sample holds one count of this clone. The chain is built from TRBV7-9 and TRBJ2-2; 9 bases are a match to TRBD1. The CDR3 runs 16 residues. V lost 0 bases to trimming and J lost 4 bases; unmatched junction nucleotides: 3. CDR1 and CDR2 (germline): SEHNR, FQNEAQ (reference sequence). The DNA of the CDR3 is TGTGCCAGCAGCTTAGCGGGGACAGGGCTCACCGGGGAGCTGTTTTTT. It translates to CASSLAGTGLTGELFF.

CDR3 sequence: CASSLDAGFAQHF. The CDR3 nucleotides read TGTGCCAGCAGCTTAGATGCCGGGTTTGCTCAGCATTTT. This chain joins TRBV7-4 and TRBJ1-5; D gene uncertain. This CDR3 spans 13 amino acids. In germline, CDR1 is SGHVT, CDR2 SQSDAQ. Trimming took 1 base from V and 13 from J, leaving 14 bases between them. The full variable domain, its missing parts supplied by reference TRBV7-4 and TRBJ1-5, is GAGVSQSPRYKVAKRGRDVALRCDSISGHVTLYWYRQTLGQGSEVLTYSQSDAQRDKSGRPSGRFSAERPERSVSTLKIQRTEQGDSAVYLCASSLDAGFAQHFGDGTRLSIL.

This clone was seen once. The CDR3 loop is CAPVGDRGPNSPLHF. The CDR3 DNA reads as TGTGCCCCTGTGGGGGACAGGGGACCTAATTCACCCCTCCACTTT. The rearrangement links TRBV6-9 to TRBJ1-6, with 10 positions matching TRBD1. V lost 11 bases and J lost 6; bases outside the gene matches: 10. In germline, CDR1 is MNHGY, CDR2 SVAAGI. The CDR3 has 15 amino acids.

The rearrangement links TRBV11-1 to TRBJ2-2; D is unresolved. V was cut by 1 base and J by 6 bases, with 6 bases left in between. Germline V CDR1 and CDR2: SGHAT, FQDESV (reference sequence). The CDR3 consists of 13 residues. CDR3 bases: TGTGCCAGCAGCTTAGAAGGGTCCGGGGAGCTGTTTTTT. Protein: CASSLEGSGELFF.

The chain employs TRBV18 and TRBJ1-4; 10 bases fit TRBD1. CDR1 is KGHSH, CDR2 LQKENI, per germline. The V gene end was trimmed by 3 bases and the J gene end by 3 bases; junction bases not matched to a gene: 1. This CDR3 has 15 amino acids. CDR3 amino acids: CASSPGTGANEKLFF. The DNA of the CDR3 is TGTGCCAGCTCACCCGGGACAGGGGCTAATGAAAAACTGTTTTTT.

This clone appeared once. The chain is built from TRBV4-3 and TRBJ2-5; 8 bases map to TRBD2. The V segment lost 4 bases and the J segment 7 bases; nucleotides outside the gene matches: 17. CDR1 is LGHNA, CDR2 YSLEER, per germline. The CDR3 totals 17 residues. The CDR3 loop reads CASSPFLSPGGPGTQYF. As DNA, the CDR3 is TGCGCCAGCAGCCCATTTCTCTCCCCGGGAGGGCCGGGGACCCAGTACTTC.

The V call is TRBV18, the J call TRBJ1-1; D might be TRBD1 (5 bases). The CDR3 is 15 residues long. Per germline, CDR1 KGHSH and CDR2 LQKENI. Trimming left V 5 bases short and J 1 base short, with 14 bases between. CDR3 sequence (DNA): TGTGCCAGCTCAGCATTTCAGGGACGGAACACTGAAGCTTTCTTT. It is translated as CASSAFQGRNTEAFF.